Presented here are 4 T cell receptor beta chains from one specimen sequenced in a study of shared clonotypes between healthy human individuals. Naive CD8 cells were CD45RO-negative, positively selected for CCR7, excluding terminally differentiated effector memory CD45RA+ cells. Generated by immunoSEQ multiplex PCR, the TCRdb table keeps only in-frame clones and is missing some. The data show about 2 million clones, roughly 94% seen once. The material sequenced was naive CD8+ T cells sorted from blood. The receptors stem from a young man in good health.

The gene calls are TRBV21-1 and TRBJ1-2; the D call of TRBD1 is as the table states it, not checked on the DNA. TRBV21-1 is reported as a pseudogene. The CDR3 has 16 amino acids. CDR3 sequence: CASSKRKRQIHYGYTF. The CDR3 coding sequence is TGTGCCAGCAGCAAAAGGAAGAGACAGATCCACTATGGCTACACCTTC.

This chain uses TRBV11-3 with TRBJ2-7; D call uncertain. The CDR3 spans 13 residues. Trimming took 3 bases from V and 3 from J, leaving 9 bases between them. Germline CDR1 and CDR2: SGHNT and YENEEA. CDR3 protein: CASSFRTDYEQYF. The CDR3 DNA sequence: TGTGCCAGCAGCTTTAGAACCGACTACGAGCAGTACTTC.

The rearrangement uses TRBV29-1 and TRBJ2-3; 11 bases agree with TRBD2. The length of the CDR3 is 18 residues. V gave up 0 bases and J gave up 0 bases; unmatched junction bases: 8. CDR1 is SQVTM and CDR2 is ANQGSEA in the germline V gene. The CDR3 DNA sequence: TGCAGCGTTGAAGATTGGATGGGACTAGCGGTAAGCACAGATACGCAGTATTTT. This translates into CSVEDWMGLAVSTDTQYF.

The chain links TRBV30 to TRBJ1-5, with unresolved D. Germline CDR1 and CDR2: GTSNPN and SVGIG (reference sequence). The V gene lost 1 base and the J gene lost 5 bases, with 9 bases spanning the gap. The CDR3 contains 13 residues. This CDR3 reads CAWSAVDDQPQHF. The CDR3 nucleotides read TGTGCCTGGAGTGCGGTCGACGATCAGCCCCAGCATTTT.